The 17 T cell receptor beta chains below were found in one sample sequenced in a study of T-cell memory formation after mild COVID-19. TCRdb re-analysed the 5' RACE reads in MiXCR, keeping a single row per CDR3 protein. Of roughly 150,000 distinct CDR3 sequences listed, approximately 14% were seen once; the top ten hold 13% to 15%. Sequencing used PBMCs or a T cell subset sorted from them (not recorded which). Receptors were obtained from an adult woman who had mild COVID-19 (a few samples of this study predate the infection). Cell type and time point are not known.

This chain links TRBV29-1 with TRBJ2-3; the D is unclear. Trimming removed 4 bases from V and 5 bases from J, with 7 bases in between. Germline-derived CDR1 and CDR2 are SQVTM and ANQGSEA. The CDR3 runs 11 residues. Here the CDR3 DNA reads TGCAGCGTTGCTAGTCTAGATACGCAGTATTTT. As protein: CSVASLDTQYF.

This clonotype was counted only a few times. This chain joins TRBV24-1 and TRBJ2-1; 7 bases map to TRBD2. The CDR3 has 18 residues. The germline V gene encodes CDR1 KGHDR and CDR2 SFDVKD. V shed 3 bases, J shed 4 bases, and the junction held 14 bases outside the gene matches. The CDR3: CATSDTLGGGVRYNEQFF. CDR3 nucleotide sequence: TGTGCCACCAGTGATACCCTCGGGGGAGGGGTGCGATACAATGAGCAGTTCTTC.

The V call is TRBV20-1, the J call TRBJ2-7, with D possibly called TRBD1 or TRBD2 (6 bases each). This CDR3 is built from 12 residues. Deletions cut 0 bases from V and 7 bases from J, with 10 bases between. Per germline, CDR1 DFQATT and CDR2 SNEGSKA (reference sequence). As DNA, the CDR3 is TGCAGTGCTAGAGATAGGGGGGAAGAGCAGTACTTC. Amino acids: CSARDRGEEQYF.

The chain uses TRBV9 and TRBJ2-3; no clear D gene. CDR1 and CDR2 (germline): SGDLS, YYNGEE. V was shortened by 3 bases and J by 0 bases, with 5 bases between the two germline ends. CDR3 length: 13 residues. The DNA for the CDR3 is TGTGCCAGCAGCGCGTCTAGCACAGATACGCAGTATTTT. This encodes CASSASSTDTQYF.

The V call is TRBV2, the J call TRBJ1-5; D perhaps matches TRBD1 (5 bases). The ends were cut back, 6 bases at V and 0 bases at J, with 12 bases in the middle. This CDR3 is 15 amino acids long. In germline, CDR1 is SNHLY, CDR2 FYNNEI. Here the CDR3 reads CASSLEQDSNQPQHF. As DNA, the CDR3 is TGTGCCAGCAGCCTCGAACAGGATAGCAATCAGCCCCAGCATTTT.

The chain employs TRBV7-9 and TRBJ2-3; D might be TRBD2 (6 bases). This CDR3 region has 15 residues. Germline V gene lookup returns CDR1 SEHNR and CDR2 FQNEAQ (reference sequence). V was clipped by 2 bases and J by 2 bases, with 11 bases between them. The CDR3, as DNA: TGTGCCAGCAGCTTATTGGGCGGGGACACAGATACGCAGTATTTT. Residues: CASSLLGGDTDTQYF.

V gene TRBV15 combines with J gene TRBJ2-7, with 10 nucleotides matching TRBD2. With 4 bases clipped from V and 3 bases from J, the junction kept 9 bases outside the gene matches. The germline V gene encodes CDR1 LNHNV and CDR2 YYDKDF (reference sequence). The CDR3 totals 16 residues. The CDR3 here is CATSILAGASNYEQYF. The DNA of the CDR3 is TGTGCCACCAGCATTCTAGCGGGAGCCTCCAACTACGAGCAGTACTTC.

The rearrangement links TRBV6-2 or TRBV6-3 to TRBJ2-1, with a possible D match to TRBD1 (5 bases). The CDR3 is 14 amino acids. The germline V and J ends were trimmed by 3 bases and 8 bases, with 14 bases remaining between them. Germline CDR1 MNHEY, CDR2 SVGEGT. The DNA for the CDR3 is TGTGCCAGCAGTTATAGCAGGGTCCACGATGAGCAGTTCTTC. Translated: CASSYSRVHDEQFF.

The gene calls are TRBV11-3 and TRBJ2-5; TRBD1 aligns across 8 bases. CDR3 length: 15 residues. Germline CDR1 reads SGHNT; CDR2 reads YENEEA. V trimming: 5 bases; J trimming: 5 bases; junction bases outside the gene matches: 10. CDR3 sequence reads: CASSPDREVEETQYF. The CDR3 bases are TGTGCCAGCAGCCCGGACAGGGAAGTAGAGGAGACCCAGTACTTC.

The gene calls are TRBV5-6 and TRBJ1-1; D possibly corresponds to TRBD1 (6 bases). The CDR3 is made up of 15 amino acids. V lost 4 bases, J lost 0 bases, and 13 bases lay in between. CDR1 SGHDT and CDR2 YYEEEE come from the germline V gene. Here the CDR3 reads CASSHSGALNTEAFF. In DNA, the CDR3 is TGTGCCAGCAGCCATTCAGGGGCCTTGAACACTGAAGCTTTCTTT. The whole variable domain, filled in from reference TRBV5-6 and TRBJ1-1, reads DAGVTQSPTHLIKTRGQQVTLRCSPKSGHDTVSWYQQALGQGPQFIFQYYEEEERQRGNFPDRFSGHQFPNYSSELNVNALLLGDSALYLCASSHSGALNTEAFFGQGTRLTVV.

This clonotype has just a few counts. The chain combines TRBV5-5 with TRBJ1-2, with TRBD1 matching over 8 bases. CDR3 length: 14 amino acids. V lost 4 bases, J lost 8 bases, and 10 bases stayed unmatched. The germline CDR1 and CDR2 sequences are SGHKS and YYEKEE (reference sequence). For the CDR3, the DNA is TGTGCCAGCAGCGAAAGGCAGGGGGCCCCGGGCTACACCTTC. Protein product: CASSERQGAPGYTF.

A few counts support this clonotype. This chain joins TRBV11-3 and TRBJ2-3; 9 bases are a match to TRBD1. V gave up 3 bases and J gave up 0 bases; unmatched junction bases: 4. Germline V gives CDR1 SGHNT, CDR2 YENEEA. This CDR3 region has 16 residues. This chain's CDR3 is CASSLDGQGSTDTQYF. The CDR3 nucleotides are TGTGCCAGCAGCTTGGACGGACAGGGGAGCACAGATACGCAGTATTTT.

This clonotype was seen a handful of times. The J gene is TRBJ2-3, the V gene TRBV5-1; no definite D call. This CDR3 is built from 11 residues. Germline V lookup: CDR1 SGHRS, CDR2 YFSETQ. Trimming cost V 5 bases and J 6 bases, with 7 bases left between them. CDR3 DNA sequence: TGCGCCAGCAGTCAGCGCGATACGCAGTATTTT. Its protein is CASSQRDTQYF.

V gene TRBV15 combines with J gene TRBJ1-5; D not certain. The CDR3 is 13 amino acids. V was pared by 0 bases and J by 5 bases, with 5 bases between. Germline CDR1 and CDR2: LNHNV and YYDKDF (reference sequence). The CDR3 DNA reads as TGTGCCACCAGCAGAGATCCGGATCAGCCCCAGCATTTT. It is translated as CATSRDPDQPQHF.

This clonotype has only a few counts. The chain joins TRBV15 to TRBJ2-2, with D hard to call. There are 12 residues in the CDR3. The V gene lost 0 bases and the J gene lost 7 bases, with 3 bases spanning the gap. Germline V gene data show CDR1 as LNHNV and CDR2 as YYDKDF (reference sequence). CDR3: CATSREVGELFF. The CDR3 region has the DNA TGTGCCACCAGCAGAGAGGTCGGGGAGCTGTTTTTT.

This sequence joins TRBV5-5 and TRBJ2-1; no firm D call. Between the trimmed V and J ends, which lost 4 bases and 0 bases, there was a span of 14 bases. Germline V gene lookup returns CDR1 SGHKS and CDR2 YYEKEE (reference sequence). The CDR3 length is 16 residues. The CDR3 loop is CASSLQFFSSYNEQFF. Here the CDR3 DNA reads TGTGCCAGCAGCCTCCAGTTCTTCAGCTCCTACAATGAGCAGTTCTTC. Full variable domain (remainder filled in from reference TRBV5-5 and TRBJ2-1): DAGVTQSPTHLIKTRGQQVTLRCSPISGHKSVSWYQQVLGQGPQFIFQYYEKEERGRGNFPDRFSARQFPNYSSELNVNALLLGDSALYLCASSLQFFSSYNEQFFGPGTRLTVL.

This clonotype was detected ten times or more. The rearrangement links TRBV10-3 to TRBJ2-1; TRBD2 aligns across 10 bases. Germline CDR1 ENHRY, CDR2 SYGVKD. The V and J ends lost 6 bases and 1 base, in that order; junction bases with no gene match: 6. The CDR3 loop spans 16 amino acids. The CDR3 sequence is CAISGSSGSSYNEQFF. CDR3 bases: TGTGCCATCAGCGGATCTAGCGGGAGTTCCTACAATGAGCAGTTCTTC.